Sequencing of this T cell receptor (beta chain) was carried out in a study of identical twins. TCRdb reprocessed the 5' RACE reads with MiXCR, giving one entry per CDR3 protein. The sample has about 660,000 distinct CDR3 sequences, 8.6% seen once. With 4 bases removed from V and 6 bases from J, the gap between germline ends came to 12 bases. The germline V gene encodes CDR1 KGHDR and CDR2 SFDVKD. CDR3 length: 13 residues. These data were also filed under a second study, of yellow fever vaccine responses in identical twins.

The rearrangement joins TRBV24-1 to TRBJ2-7; no clear D. Sequencing input: PBMCs. This clonotype was sampled from a woman aged 18-29 years in good health. The DNA of the CDR3 is TGTGCCACCAGTGACTATCTTAGCCTCGAGCAGTACTTC. Encoded protein: CATSDYLSLEQYF.